Listed below are T cell receptor beta chains from one sample, sequenced in a study of T cell responses to AZD1222 COVID-19 vaccine. Assay used: immunoSEQ multiplex PCR; TCRdb lists only in-frame clones, some missing. The sample has more than 85,000 clones, approximately 87% seen once; the top ten hold approximately 3.3%. The source was peripheral blood, collected on day 0 of AZD1222 vaccination. The receptor source for this set is an adult in good health. CDR3s include the opening cysteine and the closing phenylalanine or tryptophan. A D gene is named only where the DNA matches it firmly. The size of a clone is reported for some rows only, either as once, few or many, or as a class for expanded clones.

V	D	size	J	DNA	CDR3
TRBV6-1	.	.	TRBJ2-4	TGTGCCAGCAGTGAGCCGGGGATAAAGGACATTCAGTACTTC	CASSEPGIKDIQYF
TRBV6-5	.	once	TRBJ2-7	TGTGCCAGCAGCAACGGACAGTCCGAGCAGTACTTC	CASSNGQSEQYF
TRBV19	.	few	TRBJ1-4	TGTGCCAGTAGTATTACCCGGGGGACTAATGAAAAACTGTTTTTT	CASSITRGTNEKLFF
TRBV9	.	.	TRBJ2-3	TGTGCCAGCAGCGTAAAGGCTCTAGGGAGATGGGTGCGAGTGGGCACAGATACGCAGTATTTT	CASSVKALGRWVRVGTDTQYF
TRBV5-4	.	.	TRBJ2-7	TGTGCCAGCAGCTTGGGCAGGAGCTCCTACGAGCAGTACTTC	CASSLGRSSYEQYF
TRBV7-8	TRBD1	.	TRBJ1-1	TGTGCCAGCAGCTTAGTGAGGGGGCGGCCGAACACTGAAGCTTTCTTT	CASSLVRGRPNTEAFF
TRBV7-9	TRBD1	.	TRBJ1-1	TGTGCCAGCAGTCCAGGGCAGGGGGCAGCTTTCTTT	CASSPGQGAAFF
TRBV15	.	.	TRBJ1-4	TGTGCCACCAGCAGAGATCGGGGGCAGGAAGAAAAACTGTTTTTT	CATSRDRGQEEKLFF
TRBV19	.	.	TRBJ1-4	TGTGCCAGTAGTATCTACAGGGAAAAACTGTTTTTT	CASSIYREKLFF
TRBV9	.	few	TRBJ2-2	TGTGCCAGCAGCCCGAGGACCCGCGGGGAGCTGTTTTTT	CASSPRTRGELFF
TRBV6-4	.	few	TRBJ2-7	TGTGCCAGCAGTGGTGGCTACGAGCAGTACTTC	CASSGGYEQYF
TRBV7-9	TRBD1	.	TRBJ1-4	TGTGCCAGCAGCTTCGGGGACAGGGGGCACACTGAAAAACTGTTTTTT	CASSFGDRGHTEKLFF
TRBV11-2	.	.	TRBJ2-3	TGTGCCAGCAGCTTCCCACTACCCACAGATACGCAGTATTTT	CASSFPLPTDTQYF
TRBV3-1/TRBV3-2	.	.	TRBJ1-2	TGTGCCAGCAGCCCCACGAATAACTATGGCTACACCTTC	CASSPTNNYGYTF
TRBV19	TRBD2	.	TRBJ2-3	TGTGCCAGTAGTATAGGTGGACTAGCGAGTAGCACAGATACGCAGTATTTT	CASSIGGLASSTDTQYF
TRBV10-3	.	.	TRBJ1-5	TGTGCCATCAGTGAAGAGAGCAATCAGCCCCAGCATTTT	CAISEESNQPQHF
TRBV18	TRBD1	.	TRBJ2-7	TGTGCCAGCTCACCACGACGGGACAGCTCCTACGAGCAGTACTTC	CASSPRRDSSYEQYF
TRBV10-1	.	.	TRBJ1-2	TGCGCCAGCAGCCCTGGGGGGGAGATCTATGGCTACACCTTC	CASSPGGEIYGYTF
TRBV10-3	TRBD2	.	TRBJ2-3	TGTGCCATCGGGAGACTAGCGGGGGTGGGAGATACGCAGTATTTT	CAIGRLAGVGDTQYF
TRBV5-1	TRBD2	.	TRBJ2-1	TGCGCCAGCAGCCCGCTCCGGCGGGGGGAAAGTGAGCAGTTCTTC	CASSPLRRGESEQFF
TRBV5-6	.	.	TRBJ2-7	TGTGCCAGCAAAAACTCCTACGAGCAGTACTTC	CASKNSYEQYF
TRBV4-2	TRBD1	.	TRBJ2-6	TGTGCCAGCAGCCAAGGACAGGGCTTCCCTTCTGGGGCCAACGTCCTGACTTTC	CASSQGQGFPSGANVLTF
TRBV10-3	.	.	TRBJ2-3	TGTGCCATCAGTGAGATGGGTCGGACGGGAGAAGATACGCAGTATTTT	CAISEMGRTGEDTQYF
TRBV7-6	.	.	TRBJ2-3	TGTGCCAGCAGCCCCAGTCTTAGCACAGATACGCAGTATTTT	CASSPSLSTDTQYF
TRBV6-5	.	once	TRBJ1-1	TGTGCCAGCAGTTACAGCCTCGGGACTGAAGCTTTCTTT	CASSYSLGTEAFF
TRBV29-1	.	.	TRBJ2-1	TGCAGCGTTGAAGGGACGACTAACAATGAGCAGTTCTTC	CSVEGTTNNEQFF
TRBV2	.	.	TRBJ1-1	TGTGCCAGTTCCTACGGGAGGGACACTGAAGCTTTCTTT	CASSYGRDTEAFF
TRBV28	.	.	TRBJ1-5	TGTGCCAGCAGTTCCCGAAGGAAGGGTGGGTTAAGCAATCAGCCCCAGCATTTT	CASSSRRKGGLSNQPQHF
TRBV23-1	.	.	TRBJ2-6	TGCGCCAGCAGTCAGGGCTCGAGACACAACTTCTCTGGGGCCAACGTCCTGACTTTC	CASSQGSRHNFSGANVLTF
TRBV7-9	TRBD1	.	TRBJ1-2	TGTGCCAGCAGCTTAGGGGACAGCTATGGCTACACCTTC	CASSLGDSYGYTF
TRBV9	.	.	TRBJ1-1	TGTGCCAGCAGCGTAGCCGCCCGGGCAGGGGCGAAAACTGAAGCTTTCTTT	CASSVAARAGAKTEAFF
TRBV11-2	TRBD1	.	TRBJ1-2	TGTGCCAGCAGCCCCACCGGGACAGCGCTAAGTGGCTACACCTTC	CASSPTGTALSGYTF
TRBV6-6	.	.	TRBJ1-1	TGTGCCAGCAATGGGGTTACGTTAACGGCTTTCTTT	CASNGVTLTAFF
TRBV19	TRBD1	.	TRBJ1-1	TGTGCCAGTAGTATCCGGACAGGGAGGACTGAAGCTTTCTTT	CASSIRTGRTEAFF